Included here is one T cell receptor beta chain sequence, with context. It was with unique molecular identifiers that the TCRbeta library was prepared. From the PCR reads, TCRdb called clonotypes with MiXCR, one entry per CDR3 protein. The table includes under 450,000 distinct CDR3 sequences, 13% detected once. This record comes from a study of T-cell reconstitution after alpha-beta-depleted transplantation in children. The CDR3 runs to 16 residues. The source of this sequence is a human donor who donated a stem cell graft to a child with Fanconi anemia. The sequenced sample was PBMCs, obtained from the stem cell graft. This sequence joins TRBV21-1 and TRBJ1-5; TRBD1, the table's D call, was not compared with the DNA. TRBV21-1 is a pseudogene segment. In DNA form, the CDR3 reads TGTGCCAGCAGCAAAGAATGGCCAGGGCTAGGCCAGCCCCAGCATTTT. Translating it yields CASSKEWPGLGQPQHF.